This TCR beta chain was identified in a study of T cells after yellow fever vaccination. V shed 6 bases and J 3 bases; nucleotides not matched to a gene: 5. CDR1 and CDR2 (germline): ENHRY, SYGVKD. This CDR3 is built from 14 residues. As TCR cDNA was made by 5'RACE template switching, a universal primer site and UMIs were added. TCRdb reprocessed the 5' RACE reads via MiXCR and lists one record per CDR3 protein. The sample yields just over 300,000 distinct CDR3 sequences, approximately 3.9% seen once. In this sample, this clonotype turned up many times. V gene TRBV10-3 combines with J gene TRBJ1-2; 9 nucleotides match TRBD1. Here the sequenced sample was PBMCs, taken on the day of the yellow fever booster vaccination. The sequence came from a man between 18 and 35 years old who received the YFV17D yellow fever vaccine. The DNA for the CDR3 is TGTGCCATCAGAGGGACAGGGAAGGACTATGGCTACACCTTC. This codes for CAIRGTGKDYGYTF.